The subject of this entry is one TCR beta chain. In the source study's methods: Reference gene primer amplification gave estimated nucleated cell counts. Assay: immunoSEQ multiplex PCR; the TCRdb copy retains only in-frame clones and omits some. That table furnishes V, J and clone size, whereas the DNA furnished D and trimming. The sample contains 150,000 to 200,000 clones, roughly 93% of which appear only once. This entry belongs to a study of blood T cell repertoires in COVID-19. Study summary: COVID-19 samples collected from the United States, Italy and Spain covered acute and convalescent phases. Sample material is recorded as cDNA or gDNA derived from T cells, B-cell-depleted T cells, or PBMCs.

The V and J ends lost 7 bases and 1 base respectively, with 14 bases between them. CDR1 LNHDA and CDR2 SQIVND come from the germline V gene (reference sequence). CDR3 length equals 15 residues. The TCR sequence derives from a woman aged 50 to 65 with acute or convalescent COVID-19. Sequencing used peripheral blood. The genes are TRBV19 and TRBJ1-5, with D maybe TRBD1 (5 bases). Written as DNA, the CDR3 is TGTGCCAGTAAGGGGTCGGCAACAAGCAATCAGCCCCAGCATTTT. Protein sequence: CASKGSATSNQPQHF.